These 26 T cell receptor beta chains originate from one sample sequenced in a study of cytomegalovirus exposure and HLA in healthy donors. PCR was performed using 60 Vbeta and 13 Jbeta primers. Profiling relied on immunoSEQ multiplex PCR, and the TCRdb table lists in-frame clones only, not all of them. The sample shows approximately 100,000 clones, roughly 69% of them seen only once. The sample consisted of PBMCs. These receptors all come from a man aged 50 to 59 in good health and CMV-seropositive.

The table lists this clone with a few counts. The rearrangement uses TRBV6-5 and TRBJ1-6; D not resolved. The length of the CDR3 is 16 residues. V lost 2 bases, J lost 0 bases, and 8 bases lay in between. CDR1 MNHEY and CDR2 SVGAGI come from the germline V gene. In DNA, the CDR3 is TGTGCCAGCAGTTACAAGTTCAGCTCCTATAATTCACCCCTCCACTTT. Encoded protein: CASSYKFSSYNSPLHF.

This chain links TRBV18 with TRBJ2-5; TRBD2 aligns across 9 bases. CDR3 size: 14 residues. Germline trimming cut 2 bases from V and 4 bases from J; bases unmatched to any gene: 2. Germline V gene sequence: CDR1 KGHSH, CDR2 LQKENI. The CDR3 DNA follows: TGTGCCAGCTCACCAGCTAGCGGGACAGAGACCCAGTACTTC. Translated: CASSPASGTETQYF. The full variable domain, rest sourced from reference TRBV18 and TRBJ2-5, is NAGVMQNPRHLVRRRGQEARLRCSPMKGHSHVYWYRQLPEEGLKFMVYLQKENIIDESGMPKERFSAEFPKEGPSILRIQQVVRGDSAAYFCASSPASGTETQYFGPGTRLLVL.

The chain uses TRBV10-3 and TRBJ2-7; D is possibly TRBD2 (7 bases). This CDR3 has 14 amino acids. V dropped 6 bases and J dropped 0 bases, with 12 bases sitting between them. Germline loops: CDR1 ENHRY, CDR2 SYGVKD. The CDR3: CAIRERGGSYEQYF. Written as DNA, the CDR3 is TGTGCCATCAGAGAGAGGGGGGGCTCCTACGAGCAGTACTTC.

This chain connects TRBV29-1 to TRBJ2-2; no reliable D call. CDR3 size: 13 residues. Germline CDR1 SQVTM, CDR2 ANQGSEA. Trimming removed 3 bases at V and 5 bases at J, with 10 bases between. CDR3 coding DNA: TGCAGCGTTGAGGCGAGGCGGACCGGGGAGCTGTTTTTT. Amino acid sequence: CSVEARRTGELFF.

The J gene is TRBJ2-7, the V gene TRBV2; D is perhaps TRBD2 (5 bases). The CDR3 extends over 14 amino acids. In germline, CDR1 is SNHLY, CDR2 FYNNEI. Trimming took 6 bases from V and 1 from J, leaving 13 bases between them. DNA of the CDR3: TGTGCCAGCAGCTCGGGAATTGGATCCTACGAGCAGTACTTC. Amino acid sequence: CASSSGIGSYEQYF. The complete variable domain, with remaining parts taken from reference TRBV2 and TRBJ2-7, reads EPEVTQTPSHQVTQMGQEVILRCVPISNHLYFYWYRQILGQKVEFLVSFYNNEISEKSEIFDDQFSVERPDGSNFTLKIRSTKLEDSAMYFCASSSGIGSYEQYFGPGTRLTVT.

The chain is built from TRBV13 and TRBJ2-1; a possible D gene is TRBD2 (6 bases). CDR3 length: 15 amino acids. In germline, CDR1 is PRHDT, CDR2 FYEKMQ (reference sequence). Trimming cost V 3 bases and J 3 bases, with 12 bases left between them. The CDR3 is CASSFPAEGYNEQFF. The CDR3 DNA follows: TGTGCCAGCAGCTTCCCAGCGGAGGGCTACAATGAGCAGTTCTTC.

The V gene is TRBV29-1, the J gene TRBJ2-2, with D maybe TRBD1 (6 bases). There are 15 residues in the CDR3. V was shortened by 1 base and J by 1 base, with 10 bases between the two germline ends. Germline V CDR1 and CDR2: SQVTM, ANQGSEA. For the CDR3, the DNA is TGCAGCGTTGAAGCAATGGACAGGAACACCGGGGAGCTGTTTTTT. This sequence encodes CSVEAMDRNTGELFF.

Turning to this clone: Other DNA sequences within the sample encode an identical CDR3. The chain combines TRBV18 with TRBJ2-7; no definite D call. Germline CDR1 KGHSH, CDR2 LQKENI. This CDR3 comprises 11 residues. V dropped 3 bases and J dropped 5 bases, with 5 bases sitting between them. This CDR3 is CASSPSDEQYF. Here the CDR3 DNA reads TGTGCCAGCTCACCTTCGGACGAGCAGTACTTC.

The chain joins TRBV19 to TRBJ1-2; D may be TRBD1 (6 bases). Germline V gene lookup returns CDR1 LNHDA and CDR2 SQIVND (reference sequence). The CDR3 is 11 residues long. Trimming shortened V by 9 bases and J by 6 bases, and 11 bases separated the two germline ends. The CDR3 sequence: CASRTADGYTF. CDR3 bases: TGTGCCAGCAGGACAGCTGATGGCTACACCTTC.

With respect to this clone: The sample carries other DNA sequences with the same CDR3. The rearrangement links TRBV6-5 to TRBJ2-1, with D possibly matching TRBD2 (5 bases). Trimming took off 5 bases at V and 5 bases at J, with 13 bases between the two ends. Germline V gene sequence: CDR1 MNHEY, CDR2 SVGAGI. This CDR3 is built from 14 residues. CDR3 residues: CASSDPFGDNEQFF. For the CDR3, the DNA is TGTGCCAGCAGTGACCCGTTCGGGGACAATGAGCAGTTCTTC.

V gene TRBV19 combines with J gene TRBJ2-5; weak D call: TRBD1 (5 bases). V lost 1 base, J lost 4 bases, and 13 bases lay in between. CDR1 LNHDA and CDR2 SQIVND come from the germline V gene (reference sequence). CDR3 size: 15 residues. CDR3 in amino acids: CASSIGLRVLETQYF. DNA of the CDR3: TGTGCCAGTAGTATAGGTCTCAGGGTTTTAGAGACCCAGTACTTC.

The chain has TRBV2 and TRBJ1-2; no firm D call. Germline V gene data show CDR1 as SNHLY and CDR2 as FYNNEI. Between the trimmed V and J ends, which lost 0 bases and 5 bases, there was a span of 13 bases. There are 15 residues in the CDR3. In DNA, the CDR3 is TGTGCCAGCAGTGAAGCGGTTCTGGCGGGTTATGGCTACACCTTC. Its protein is CASSEAVLAGYGYTF.

A note on this clone: One end of the junction varies from germline; a read error may be responsible. The chain uses TRBV7-3 and TRBJ2-6, with TRBD2 matching over 7 bases. Germline assignment: CDR1 SGHTA and CDR2 FQGTGA. This CDR3 is built from 18 residues. The CDR3 region has the DNA TGTGCCAGCAGCCCGCGGGACTATAAGAGCTCTGGGGCCAACGGCCTGACTTTC. Protein product: CASSPRDYKSSGANGLTF.

The V gene is TRBV7-7, the J gene TRBJ2-3; D is unresolved. Germline assignment: CDR1 SSHAT and CDR2 FNYEAQ (reference sequence). The V gene lost 2 bases and the J gene lost 0 bases, with 6 bases spanning the gap. The CDR3 spans 14 residues. The CDR3 DNA reads TGTGCCAGCAGCTTAAGAGATAGCACAGATACGCAGTATTTT. The encoded protein is CASSLRDSTDTQYF.

The chain combines TRBV6-1 with TRBJ2-6, with unresolved D. Per the germline V gene, CDR1 is MNHNS and CDR2 is SASEGT. V was cut by 3 bases and J by 1 base, with 4 bases left in between. The CDR3 length is 14 residues. This chain's CDR3 is CASSDPSGANVLTF. The CDR3 DNA is TGTGCCAGCAGTGACCCGTCTGGGGCCAACGTCCTGACTTTC.

The chain couples TRBV7-2 to TRBJ2-5, with TRBD2 matching 12 bases. Germline CDR1 and CDR2: SGHTA and FQGNSA. V lost 1 base, J lost 13 bases, and 7 bases stayed unmatched. This CDR3 contains 14 residues. The CDR3 DNA reads TGTGCCAGCAGCTTAGGGCTAGCGGGGGGGGGTACGTACTTC. It translates to CASSLGLAGGGTYF.

The chain combines TRBV5-4 with TRBJ1-5; TRBD1 aligns across 9 bases. CDR3 length: 15 amino acids. Looked up from germline, CDR1 is SGHNT and CDR2 is YYREEE (reference sequence). V trimming: 3 bases; J trimming: 4 bases; junction bases outside the gene matches: 5. CDR3 sequence reads: CASSSQGAGNQPQHF. Here the CDR3 DNA reads TGTGCCAGCAGCTCACAGGGGGCAGGGAATCAGCCCCAGCATTTT.

The CDR3 sequence is CASTYRGTFDQPQHF. The CDR3, as DNA: TGTGCCAGCACCTACAGGGGTACTTTCGATCAGCCCCAGCATTTT. The gene calls are TRBV6-5 and TRBJ1-5, with TRBD1 matching 7 bases. The CDR3 totals 15 residues. Germline V gene data show CDR1 as MNHEY and CDR2 as SVGAGI. V shed 7 bases and J 5 bases; nucleotides not matched to a gene: 11.

The rearrangement uses TRBV7-2 and TRBJ1-6; D not resolved. Deletions cut 3 bases from V and 4 bases from J, with 4 bases between. The germline gives CDR1 SGHTA, CDR2 FQGNSA. The CDR3 loop spans 13 amino acids. The DNA of the CDR3 is TGTGCCAGCAGCTTCATGTATAATTCACCCCTCCACTTT. This encodes CASSFMYNSPLHF.

The J gene is TRBJ2-3, the V gene TRBV19; D gene ambiguous. This CDR3 has 16 amino acids. Germline CDR1 and CDR2: LNHDA and SQIVND (reference sequence). The V gene lost 3 bases and the J gene lost 2 bases, with 15 bases spanning the gap. CDR3 nucleotides: TGTGCCAGTAGTATTTATCGTCAGGTCTTCACAGATACGCAGTATTTT. Protein sequence: CASSIYRQVFTDTQYF.

The chain couples TRBV11-2 to TRBJ1-1, with D uncertain. This CDR3 is 12 amino acids long. Germline V gene data show CDR1 as SGHAT and CDR2 as FQNNGV. Trimming left V 5 bases short and J 9 bases short, with 13 bases between. CDR3 sequence reads: CASSPPTVKAFF. In DNA, the CDR3 is TGTGCCAGCAGCCCGCCGACTGTGAAAGCTTTCTTT.

The V and J genes are TRBV19 and TRBJ2-5; D possibly corresponds to TRBD2 (5 bases). The length of the CDR3 is 13 residues. Germline lookup yields CDR1 LNHDA and CDR2 SQIVND (reference sequence). The V and J ends lost 4 bases and 4 bases respectively, with 10 bases between them. CDR3: CASSNGETETQYF. The CDR3 DNA reads as TGTGCCAGTAGTAACGGGGAAACAGAGACCCAGTACTTC.

V and J are TRBV7-3 and TRBJ2-5; 11 bases map to TRBD2. The CDR3 spans 14 residues. Germline trimming cut 5 bases from V and 5 bases from J; bases unmatched to any gene: 4. Germline V gene sequence: CDR1 SGHTA, CDR2 FQGTGA. Here the CDR3 DNA reads TGTGCCAGCAGCCCGGGACTAGCGGTCGAGACCCAGTACTTC. The encoded protein is CASSPGLAVETQYF.

The table lists this clone with a few counts. The chain is built from TRBV27 and TRBJ1-5; TRBD1 is a possible D gene (6 bases). Trimming removed 4 bases at V and 2 bases at J, with 12 bases between. The germline CDR1 and CDR2 sequences are MNHEY and SMNVEV (reference sequence). The CDR3 extends over 15 amino acids. CDR3 nucleotides: TGTGCCAGCAGTTCCTTACAGGGAGGCAATCAGCCCCAGCATTTT. As protein: CASSSLQGGNQPQHF.

The chain carries TRBV5-1 and TRBJ2-5; 10 nucleotides align to TRBD1. Trimming at V came to 3 bases and at J to 2 bases, leaving 7 bases not matched to a gene. CDR3 length equals 16 residues. CDR1 is SGHRS, CDR2 YFSETQ, per germline. CDR3 sequence (DNA): TGCGCCAGCAGCTCCGGGACAGGGGAGATACAAGAGACCCAGTACTTC. It yields the protein CASSSGTGEIQETQYF.

The chain links TRBV29-1 to TRBJ2-3; possible D gene TRBD1, 5 bases. Looked up from germline, CDR1 is SQVTM and CDR2 is ANQGSEA. V gave up 5 bases and J gave up 4 bases, with 7 bases separating them. CDR3 length: 11 residues. For the CDR3, the DNA is TGCAGCGTTCAGGGATCAGATACGCAGTATTTT. Translated: CSVQGSDTQYF.